The clone carrying this TCR beta chain was found a few times. Its antigen is undetermined. The entry originates in a study of cytomegalovirus exposure and HLA in healthy donors. The PCR contained 60 Vbeta and 13 Jbeta primers. Assay: immunoSEQ multiplex PCR; the TCRdb copy retains only in-frame clones and omits some. The top ten clones hold about 4.5% of a sample with 140,000 to 150,000 clones, about 64% of them seen once. General study points: Under in vitro conditions, a few CMV-associated chains were confirmed as specific for CMV antigens.

Germline V gene lookup returns CDR1 SGHKS and CDR2 YYEKEE (reference sequence). V was shortened by 4 bases and J by 0 bases, with 11 bases between the two germline ends. This CDR3 has 15 amino acids. This cohort consisted of healthy bone marrow donors. The chain is built from TRBV5-5 and TRBJ1-3; TRBD1 might be the D (6 bases). The clonotype was recovered from a man aged 55 to 70 in good health and CMV-seronegative. The sample comprised PBMCs. In nucleotides, the CDR3 is TGTGCCAGCAGCCGTGGGGACAACTCTGGAAACACCATATATTTT. Translated: CASSRGDNSGNTIYF.